The present T cell receptor (beta chain) was sequenced within a study of blood T cells in healthy people across ages. As to this clonotype: Its matching antigen is unknown.

Findings and limits, study-wide: What prevented conclusive comparison of naive and antigen-experienced cells was that PBMCs were unsorted. Age brought a roughly linear fall in TCR beta diversity measured per million T cells.

The germline V gene has CDR1 SNHLY and CDR2 FYNNEI. The CDR3 consists of 15 residues. Deletions cut 1 base from V and 4 bases from J, with 12 bases between. Sample-barcoded 5' priming and a J-beta primer mix drove a second PCR of roughly 7 to 11 cycles. One entry per CDR3 protein, called by TCRdb with MiXCR from the 5' RACE reads. Counted here are some 800,000 distinct CDR3 sequences, around 43% occurring once; the ten biggest clones make up about 21%. The receptor comes from a man aged 55 to 69 in good health. The V gene is TRBV2, the J gene TRBJ2-3, with a weak D call TRBD1 (6 bases). The sample taken for sequencing was blood. The CDR3 spells CASSEVFRQADTQYF. Here the CDR3 DNA reads TGTGCCAGCAGTGAAGTTTTTAGACAGGCAGATACGCAGTATTTT.